This entry lists 3 T cell receptor beta chains sequenced from one sample in a study of control samples from healthy donors and cancer patients. The method was immunoSEQ multiplex PCR; TCRdb's version includes in-frame clones alone and lacks a portion of them. This listing includes some 180,000 clones. Material for sequencing was blood. The origin of the receptors is a woman in her 30s in good health.

V is TRBV13 and J is TRBJ1-6; D is uncertain. V was pared by 5 bases and J by 3 bases, with 14 bases between. Germline-derived CDR1 and CDR2 are PRHDT and FYEKMQ (reference sequence). The CDR3 consists of 16 residues. The CDR3 sequence: CASSTNDGNYNSPLHF. The CDR3 bases are TGTGCCAGCAGCACAAACGACGGGAACTATAATTCACCCCTCCACTTT.

The rearrangement joins TRBV7-2 to TRBJ1-3; no firm D call. The V end lost 5 bases, the J end lost 3 bases, and 8 bases lay between the germline ends. The CDR3 is 13 amino acids. CDR1 is SGHTA, CDR2 FQGNSA, per germline. DNA of the CDR3: TGTGCCAGCAGCCCGCAAGGTGGAAACACCATATATTTT. Encoded protein: CASSPQGGNTIYF.

CDR3 coding DNA: TGTGCCACCAGTGATTTAGTGACAGCCGACTACACCTTC. Translating it yields CATSDLVTADYTF. V usage is TRBV24-1 and J usage is TRBJ1-2; D possibly corresponds to TRBD1 (5 bases). V was trimmed by 1 base and J by 10 bases, leaving 12 bases between them. Germline CDR1 is KGHDR and CDR2 is SFDVKD. The CDR3 covers 13 residues.